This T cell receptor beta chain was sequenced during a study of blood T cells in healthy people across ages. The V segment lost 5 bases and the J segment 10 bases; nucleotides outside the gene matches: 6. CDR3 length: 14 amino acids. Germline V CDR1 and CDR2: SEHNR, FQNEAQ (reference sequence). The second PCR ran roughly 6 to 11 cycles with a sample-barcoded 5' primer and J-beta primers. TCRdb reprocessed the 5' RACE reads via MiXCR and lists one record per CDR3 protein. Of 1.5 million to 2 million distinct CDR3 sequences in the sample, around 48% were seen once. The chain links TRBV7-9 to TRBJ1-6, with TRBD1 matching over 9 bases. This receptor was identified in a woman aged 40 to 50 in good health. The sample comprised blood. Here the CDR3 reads CASSVGTGKSPLHF. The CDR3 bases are TGTGCCAGCAGCGTCGGGACAGGGAAGTCACCCCTCCACTTT.